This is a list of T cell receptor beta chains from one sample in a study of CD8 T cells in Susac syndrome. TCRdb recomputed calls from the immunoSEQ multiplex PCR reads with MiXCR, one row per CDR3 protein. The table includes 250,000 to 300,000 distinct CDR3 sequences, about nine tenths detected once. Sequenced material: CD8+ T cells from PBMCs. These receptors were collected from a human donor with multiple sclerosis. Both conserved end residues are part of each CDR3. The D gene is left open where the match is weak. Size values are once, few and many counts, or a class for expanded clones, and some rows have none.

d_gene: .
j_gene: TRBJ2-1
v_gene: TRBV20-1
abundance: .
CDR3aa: CSARVEGNEQFF
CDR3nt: TGCAGTGCTAGAGTAGAGGGGAATGAGCAGTTCTTC

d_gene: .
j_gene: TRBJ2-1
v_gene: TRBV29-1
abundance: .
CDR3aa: CSVEDLTEDNEQFF
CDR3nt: TGCAGCGTTGAAGATCTGACAGAGGACAATGAGCAGTTCTTC

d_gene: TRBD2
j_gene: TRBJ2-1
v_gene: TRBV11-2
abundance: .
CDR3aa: CASSLELAGVPGEQFF
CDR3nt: TGTGCCAGCAGCCTAGAACTAGCGGGAGTACCGGGTGAGCAGTTCTTC

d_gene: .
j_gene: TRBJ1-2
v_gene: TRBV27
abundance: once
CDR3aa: CASSSSTANYGYTF
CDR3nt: .

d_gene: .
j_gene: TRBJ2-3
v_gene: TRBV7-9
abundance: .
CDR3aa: CASFSTAGFSTDTQYF
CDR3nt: TGTGCCAGCTTTTCAACCGCCGGGTTTAGCACAGATACGCAGTATTTT

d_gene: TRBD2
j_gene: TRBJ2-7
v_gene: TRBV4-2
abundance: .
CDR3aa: CASSQGPGLGNEQYF
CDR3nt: TGTGCCAGCAGCCAAGGTCCGGGACTAGGAAACGAGCAGTACTTC

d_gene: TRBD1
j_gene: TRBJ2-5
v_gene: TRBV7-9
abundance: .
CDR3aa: CASSGEQGMETQYF
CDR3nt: TGTGCCAGCAGCGGAGAACAGGGGATGGAGACCCAGTACTTC

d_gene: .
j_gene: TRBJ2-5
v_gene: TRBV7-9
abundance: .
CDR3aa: CASSLVGRRETQYF
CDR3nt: TGTGCCAGCAGCTTAGTAGGACGTAGGGAGACCCAGTACTTC

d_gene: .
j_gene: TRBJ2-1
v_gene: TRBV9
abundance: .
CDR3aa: CASSPPRRYYNEQFF
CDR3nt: TGTGCCAGCAGCCCCCCTCGGCGGTACTACAATGAGCAGTTCTTC

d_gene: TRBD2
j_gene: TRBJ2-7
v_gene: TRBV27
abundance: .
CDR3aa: CASSLVGLAASYEQYF
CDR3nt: TGTGCCAGCAGTTTAGTAGGCCTAGCGGCCTCCTACGAGCAGTACTTC

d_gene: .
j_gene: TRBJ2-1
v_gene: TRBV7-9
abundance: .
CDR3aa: CASSPRDGASYNEQFF
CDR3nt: TGTGCCAGCAGCCCACGTGATGGGGCCTCCTACAATGAGCAGTTCTTC